This record concerns one T cell receptor beta chain sequence. Its antigen is unidentified. The CDR3 runs 14 residues. Germline assignment: CDR1 SGHAT and CDR2 FQNNGV. The trim removed 5 bases at V and 2 bases at J, leaving 6 bases unmatched. Researchers ran the assay at a deep level. Under the authors' procedure: Quality scores were absent from the junction-only immunoSEQ sequences, so filtering differed. The protocol was immunoSEQ multiplex PCR, while the TCRdb copy is restricted to in-frame clones and leaves out a portion. That table is the source of V, J and clone size, and D and trimming were worked out from the DNA. The sample records about 1.1 million clones, approximately 80% being singletons. In the CD4+ fraction, cells were divided into CD45RA+ naive and CD45RA-negative memory subsets. This specimen belongs to a study of shared clonotypes between healthy human individuals. General study results and limits: Generation probabilities were higher for clonotypes shared across all four sorted-subset donors than for unshared ones.

The specimen was memory CD4+ T cells from PBMCs. Subset given: CD45RA-negative fraction. The chain combines TRBV11-2 with TRBJ2-7, with 7 bases that match TRBD2. The TCR sequence derives from a man between 18 and 29 years old in good health. Some clones in this sample may be carry-over from other donors' samples. CDR3: CASSTGTTPYEQYF. The CDR3 DNA sequence: TGTGCCAGCAGCACCGGGACTACTCCCTACGAGCAGTACTTC.